The rows below give T cell receptor beta chains drawn from one sample of a study of blood T cell repertoires in COVID-19. Clones were read by immunoSEQ multiplex PCR, and TCRdb kept only the in-frame ones, dropping some. Of roughly 350,000 clones listed, about 87% are singletons. The specimen sequenced was peripheral blood. These receptors originate from a young woman with COVID-19, enrolled during active disease. Each CDR3 is given with its conserved first and last residue. Fields, in order: V gene, J gene, clone size, D gene, CDR3 protein, CDR3 DNA. A D gene is named only where the DNA matches it firmly. Size is omitted from some rows. Given values are once, few, many or a class for expanded clones.

>TRBV28|TRBJ2-7|-|TRBD1
CASSRADRLRYEQYF
TGTGCCAGCAGCCGAGCGGACAGGCTTAGGTACGAGCAGTACTTC
>TRBV15|TRBJ1-2|once|-
CATSRTANYGYTF
TGTGCCACCAGCAGGACAGCTAACTATGGCTACACCTTC
>TRBV5-1|TRBJ2-7|-|-
CASSLGQVPFEQYF
TGCGCCAGCAGCTTGGGGCAGGTTCCCTTCGAGCAGTACTTC
>TRBV27|TRBJ1-1|-|-
CASTPTLMNTEAFF
TGTGCCAGCACCCCGACACTTATGAACACTGAAGCTTTCTTT
>TRBV5-4|TRBJ2-7|-|TRBD2
CASSTRTSGRAHEQYF
TGTGCCAGCAGCACTCGGACTAGCGGGAGGGCCCACGAGCAGTACTTC
>TRBV5-4|TRBJ2-7|-|-
CASSLWGRGWEQYF
TGTGCCAGCAGCTTGTGGGGTCGGGGTTGGGAGCAGTACTTC
>TRBV19|TRBJ2-7|once|TRBD2
CASSILAGASEQYF
TGTGCCAGTAGTATCCTAGCGGGAGCGAGTGAGCAGTACTTC
>TRBV12-5|TRBJ2-3|-|TRBD1
CASGLGQGQDTQYF
TGTGCTAGTGGTTTGGGACAGGGCCAAGATACGCAGTATTTT
>TRBV10-2|TRBJ2-7|-|TRBD2
CASRPYGREGDEQYF
TGCGCCAGCAGACCGTACGGGCGGGAGGGGGACGAGCAGTACTTC
>TRBV6-6|TRBJ2-1|-|-
CASSPPGDSGEQFF
TGTGCCAGCAGTCCCCCGGGGGATTCGGGAGAGCAGTTCTTC
>TRBV28|TRBJ2-3|-|-
CASSSISGLSTDTQYF
TGTGCCAGCAGTTCTATTAGCGGCCTCAGCACAGATACGCAGTATTTT
>TRBV5-8|TRBJ2-7|-|-
CASSLDRVGPYEQYF
TGTGCCAGCAGCTTGGACAGGGTTGGTCCCTACGAGCAGTACTTC
>TRBV5-1|TRBJ1-2|-|-
CASSLGRGSYDGYTF
TGCGCCAGCAGCTTGGGTCGCGGATCCTACGATGGCTACACCTTC
>TRBV10-2|TRBJ2-3|-|TRBD1
CASSEGTGFADTQYF
TGCGCCAGCAGTGAAGGGACAGGGTTCGCAGATACGCAGTATTTT
>TRBV15|TRBJ2-1|-|-
CATSRVSPEYEQFF
TGTGCCACCAGCAGAGTGTCCCCTGAGTATGAGCAGTTCTTC
>TRBV7-3|TRBJ2-3|-|-
CASSLNGLLSSTDTQYF
TGTGCCAGCAGCTTAAATGGGCTGCTATCTAGCACAGATACGCAGTATTTT
>TRBV5-1|TRBJ2-1|-|TRBD2
CASSRGLAGNNEQFF
TGCGCCAGCAGCCGCGGACTAGCGGGAAACAATGAGCAGTTCTTC
>TRBV7-9|TRBJ1-2|few|-
CASSLAAPYGYTF
TGTGCCAGCAGCTTAGCGGCACCTTATGGCTACACCTTC
>TRBV25-1|TRBJ1-2|few|-
CASSEYREGSNYGYTF
TGTGCCAGCAGTGAATATCGGGAGGGGTCCAACTATGGCTACACCTTC
>TRBV2|TRBJ2-1|few|-
CASSAGLSYNEQFF
TGTGCCAGCAGTGCTGGACTCTCCTACAATGAGCAGTTCTTC
>TRBV30|TRBJ1-5|-|TRBD1
CAWAPGGDQPQHF
TGTGCCTGGGCCCCAGGGGGCGATCAGCCCCAGCATTTT
>TRBV18|TRBJ1-4|-|TRBD1
CASCPGQGDEKLFF
TGTGCCAGCTGTCCGGGACAGGGTGATGAAAAACTGTTTTTT
>TRBV7-2|TRBJ2-5|-|TRBD1
CASSSDTGGATQYF
TGTGCCAGCAGCTCAGACACAGGGGGCGCCACCCAGTACTTC
>TRBV7-9|TRBJ1-5|-|TRBD1
CASSLDRGDQPQHF
TGTGCCAGCAGCTTGGACAGGGGTGATCAGCCCCAGCATTTT
>TRBV7-8|TRBJ2-7|few|-
CASSLDSSYEQYF
TGTGCCAGCAGCTTAGACTCCTCCTACGAGCAGTACTTC
>TRBV9|TRBJ2-1|-|-
CASSPRGAGIGGRSYNEQFF
TGTGCCAGCAGCCCCCGGGGGGCGGGTATCGGGGGCCGCTCCTACAATGAGCAGTTCTTC
>TRBV5-6|TRBJ2-7|once|-
CASSSTTRVRSYEQYF
TGTGCCAGCAGCTCCACAACCAGGGTCCGCTCCTACGAGCAGTACTTC
>TRBV7-3|TRBJ1-6|-|-
CASSLRGYNSPLHF
TGTGCCAGCAGCTTACGGGGTTATAATTCACCCCTCCACTTT
>TRBV28|TRBJ2-7|-|TRBD2
CASRGPGLAGYEQYF
TGTGCCAGCAGGGGCCCGGGACTAGCGGGCTACGAGCAGTACTTC
>TRBV6-4|TRBJ2-7|-|-
CASIPLAPHHEQYF
TGTGCCAGCATCCCACTAGCCCCTCACCACGAGCAGTACTTC
>TRBV10-1|TRBJ2-1|-|TRBD2
CASSLAGSYNEQFF
TGCGCCAGCAGTCTAGCGGGATCTTACAATGAGCAGTTCTTC
>TRBV13|TRBJ2-2|-|-
CASSSHGRRGIGELFF
TGTGCCAGCAGCTCCCATGGCCGGAGGGGTATCGGGGAGCTGTTTTTT
>TRBV7-2|TRBJ2-1|-|TRBD1
CASSFDRGSYNEQFF
TGTGCCAGCAGCTTCGACAGGGGCTCCTACAATGAGCAGTTCTTC
>TRBV5-6|TRBJ1-1|-|TRBD1
CASSTWTGGTEAFF
TGTGCCAGCAGTACCTGGACAGGGGGGACTGAAGCTTTCTTT
>TRBV5-1|TRBJ1-6|-|-
CASSPDSYNSPLHF
TGCGCCAGCAGCCCGGACAGTTATAATTCACCCCTCCACTTT
>TRBV4-1|TRBJ2-7|-|TRBD2
CASSQLLAGGRDEQYF
TGCGCCAGCAGCCAATTACTAGCGGGAGGGCGGGACGAGCAGTACTTC
>TRBV13|TRBJ2-5|-|TRBD2
CASSPWTSGSSGETQYF
TGTGCCAGCAGCCCGTGGACTAGCGGGAGTTCGGGAGAGACCCAGTACTTC
>TRBV4-1|TRBJ2-7|-|TRBD2
CASSLDPLAVDYEQYF
TGCGCCAGCAGCCTGGACCCTCTAGCGGTGGACTACGAGCAGTACTTC
>TRBV6-5|TRBJ2-7|-|TRBD2
CASRLAGDYEQYF
TGTGCCAGCAGACTAGCGGGCGACTACGAGCAGTACTTC
>TRBV5-6|TRBJ2-7|-|TRBD1
CASRPIRQGTYEQYF
TGTGCCAGCAGACCGATACGACAGGGAACCTACGAGCAGTACTTC
>TRBV30|TRBJ2-7|once|-
CAWSAGRSYEQYF
TGTGCCTGGAGCGCGGGCCGTTCCTACGAGCAGTACTTC